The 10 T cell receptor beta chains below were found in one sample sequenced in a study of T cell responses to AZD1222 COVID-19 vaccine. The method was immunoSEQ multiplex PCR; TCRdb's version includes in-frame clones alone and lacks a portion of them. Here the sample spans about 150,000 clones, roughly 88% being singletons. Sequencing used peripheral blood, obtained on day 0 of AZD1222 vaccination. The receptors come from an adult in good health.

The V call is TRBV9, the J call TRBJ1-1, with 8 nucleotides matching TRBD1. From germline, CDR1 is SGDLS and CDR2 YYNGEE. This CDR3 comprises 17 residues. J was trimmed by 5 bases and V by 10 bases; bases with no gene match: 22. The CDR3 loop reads CAWPPGTGLSKGTEAFF. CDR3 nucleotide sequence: TGTGCCTGGCCCCCCGGGACAGGTCTCAGTAAGGGTACTGAAGCTTTCTTT.

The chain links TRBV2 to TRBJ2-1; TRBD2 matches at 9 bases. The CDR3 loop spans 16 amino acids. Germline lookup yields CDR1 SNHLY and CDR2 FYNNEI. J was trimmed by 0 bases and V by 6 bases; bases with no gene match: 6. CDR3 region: CASRLVSGSSYNEQFF. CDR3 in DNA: TGTGCCAGCAGATTAGTTAGCGGGAGCTCCTACAATGAGCAGTTCTTC.

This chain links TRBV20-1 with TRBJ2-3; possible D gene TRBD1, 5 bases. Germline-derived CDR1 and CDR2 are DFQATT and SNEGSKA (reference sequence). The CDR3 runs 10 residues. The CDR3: CSQGADTQYF. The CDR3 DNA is TGCAGCCAGGGCGCAGATACGCAGTATTTT.

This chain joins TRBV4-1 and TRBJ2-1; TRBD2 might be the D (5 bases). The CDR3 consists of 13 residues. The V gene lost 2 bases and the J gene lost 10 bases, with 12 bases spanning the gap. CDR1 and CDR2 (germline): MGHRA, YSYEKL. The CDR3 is CASSQPGVMEQFF. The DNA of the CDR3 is TGCGCCAGCAGCCAACCCGGGGTGATGGAGCAGTTCTTC.

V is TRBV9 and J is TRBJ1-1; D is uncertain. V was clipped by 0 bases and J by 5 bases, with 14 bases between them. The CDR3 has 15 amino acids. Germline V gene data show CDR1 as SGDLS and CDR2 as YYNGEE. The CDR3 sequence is CASSVAGASSTEAFF. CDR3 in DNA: TGTGCCAGCAGCGTAGCCGGAGCCTCGAGTACTGAAGCTTTCTTT.

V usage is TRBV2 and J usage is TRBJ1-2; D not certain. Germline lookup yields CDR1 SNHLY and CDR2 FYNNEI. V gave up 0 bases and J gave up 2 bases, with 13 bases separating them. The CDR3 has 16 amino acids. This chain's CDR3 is CASSEAPRTANYGYTF. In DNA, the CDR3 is TGTGCCAGCAGTGAAGCCCCCCGTACAGCGAACTATGGCTACACCTTC. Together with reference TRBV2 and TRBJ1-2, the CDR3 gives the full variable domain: EPEVTQTPSHQVTQMGQEVILRCVPISNHLYFYWYRQILGQKVEFLVSFYNNEISEKSEIFDDQFSVERPDGSNFTLKIRSTKLEDSAMYFCASSEAPRTANYGYTFGSGTRLTVV.

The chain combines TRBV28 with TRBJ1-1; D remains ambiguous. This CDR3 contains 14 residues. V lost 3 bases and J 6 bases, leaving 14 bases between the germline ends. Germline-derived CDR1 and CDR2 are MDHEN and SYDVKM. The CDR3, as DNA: TGTGCCAGCAGTTTGGTCCAGCGAGCCTCTGAAGCTTTCTTT. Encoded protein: CASSLVQRASEAFF. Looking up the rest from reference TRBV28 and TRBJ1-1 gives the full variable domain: DVKVTQSSRYLVKRTGEKVFLECVQDMDHENMFWYRQDPGLGLRLIYFSYDVKMKEKGDIPEGYSVSREKKERFSLILESASTNQTSMYLCASSLVQRASEAFFGQGTRLTVV.

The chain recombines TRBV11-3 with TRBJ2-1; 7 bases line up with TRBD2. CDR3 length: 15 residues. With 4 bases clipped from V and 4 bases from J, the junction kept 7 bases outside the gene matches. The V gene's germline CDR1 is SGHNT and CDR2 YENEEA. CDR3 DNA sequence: TGTGCCAGCAGCTCACAGCGGGACCCTTACAATGAGCAGTTCTTC. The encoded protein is CASSSQRDPYNEQFF.

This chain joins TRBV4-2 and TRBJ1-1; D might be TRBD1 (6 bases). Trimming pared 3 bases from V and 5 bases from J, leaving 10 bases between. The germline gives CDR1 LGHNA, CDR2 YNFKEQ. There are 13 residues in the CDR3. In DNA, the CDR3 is TGTGCCAGCAGCCACACAGGGTATACTGAAGCTTTCTTT. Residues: CASSHTGYTEAFF.

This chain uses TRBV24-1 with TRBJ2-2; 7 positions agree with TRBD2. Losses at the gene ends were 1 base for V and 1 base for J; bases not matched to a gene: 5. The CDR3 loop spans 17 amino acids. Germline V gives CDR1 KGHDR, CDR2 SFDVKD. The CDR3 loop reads CATSDLSPSGNTGELFF. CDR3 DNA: TGTGCCACCAGTGATTTAAGCCCTAGCGGGAACACCGGGGAGCTGTTTTTT.